This T cell receptor beta chain is drawn from a study of early T cells in non-severe SARS-CoV-2 infection. About this clonotype itself: Its target is not known.

The study, taken as a whole, reports: VDJdb matches were skewed toward anti-spike CD8 T cell responses.

Trimming took 6 bases from V and 0 from J; bases not matched to a gene: 8. The CDR3 is made up of 15 amino acids. Individual cDNA molecules carried attached unique molecular identifiers. TCRdb called the 5' RACE reads again in MiXCR, with one record for every CDR3 protein. The sample lists 60,000 to 75,000 distinct CDR3 sequences, about 4.6% occurring once. The chain has TRBV12-3 or TRBV12-4 and TRBJ2-7, with TRBD1 matching 7 bases. The TCR originated in an adult who was a healthcare worker with PCR-confirmed SARS-CoV-2 infection or an uninfected control (not recorded which). The donor label of this sample is uncertain. The specimen comprised whole blood, sampled at baseline. The CDR3 bases are TGTGCCAGCAGCGAGAGGGACAGTCCCTCCTACGAGCAGTACTTC. Translating it yields CASSERDSPSYEQYF.